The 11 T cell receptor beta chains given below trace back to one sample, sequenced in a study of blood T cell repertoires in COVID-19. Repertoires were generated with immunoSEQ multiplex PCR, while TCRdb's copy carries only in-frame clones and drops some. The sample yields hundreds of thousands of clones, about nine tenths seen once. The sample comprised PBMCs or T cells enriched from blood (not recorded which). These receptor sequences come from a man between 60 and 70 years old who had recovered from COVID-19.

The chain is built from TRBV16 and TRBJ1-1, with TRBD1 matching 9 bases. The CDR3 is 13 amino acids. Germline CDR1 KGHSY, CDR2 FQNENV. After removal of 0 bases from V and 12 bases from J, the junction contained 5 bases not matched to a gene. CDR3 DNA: TGTGCCAGCAGCCAATCGACGGGACAGGGTTCTTTCTTT. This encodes CASSQSTGQGSFF.

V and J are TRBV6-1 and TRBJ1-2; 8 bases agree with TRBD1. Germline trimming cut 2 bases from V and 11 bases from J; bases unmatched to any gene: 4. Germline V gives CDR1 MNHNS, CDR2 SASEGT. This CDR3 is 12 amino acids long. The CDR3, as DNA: TGTGCCAGCAGTGAACAGGGGGCGCGGTACACCTTC. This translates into CASSEQGARYTF.

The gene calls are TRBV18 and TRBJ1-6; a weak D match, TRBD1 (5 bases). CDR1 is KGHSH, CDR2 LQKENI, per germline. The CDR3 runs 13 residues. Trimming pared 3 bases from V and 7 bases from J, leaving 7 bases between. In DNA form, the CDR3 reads TGTGCCAGCTCACCGAGACAGAATTCACCCCTCCACTTT. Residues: CASSPRQNSPLHF.

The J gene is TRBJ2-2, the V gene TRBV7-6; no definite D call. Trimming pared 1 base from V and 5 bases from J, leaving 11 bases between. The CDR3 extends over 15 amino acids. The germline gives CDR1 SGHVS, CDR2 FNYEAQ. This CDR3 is CASSLGLQLTGELFF. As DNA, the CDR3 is TGTGCCAGCAGCTTAGGCCTACAGCTTACCGGGGAGCTGTTTTTT. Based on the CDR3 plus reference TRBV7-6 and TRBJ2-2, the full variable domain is GAGVSQSPRYKVTKRGQDVALRCDPISGHVSLYWYRQALGQGPEFLTYFNYEAQQDKSGLPNDRFSAERPEGSISTLTIQRTEQRDSAMYRCASSLGLQLTGELFFGEGSRLTVL.

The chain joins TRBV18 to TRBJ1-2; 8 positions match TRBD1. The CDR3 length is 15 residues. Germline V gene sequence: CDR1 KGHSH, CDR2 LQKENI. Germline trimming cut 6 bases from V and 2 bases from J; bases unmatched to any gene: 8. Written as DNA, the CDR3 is TGTGCCAGCTCTCCGACAGGGGACCGCAACTATGGCTACACCTTC. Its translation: CASSPTGDRNYGYTF.

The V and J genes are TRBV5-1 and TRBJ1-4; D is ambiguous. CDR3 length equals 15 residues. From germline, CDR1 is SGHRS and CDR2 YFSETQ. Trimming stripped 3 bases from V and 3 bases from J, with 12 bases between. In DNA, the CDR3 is TGCGCCAGCAGCTCCGGACGGAGGGCTAATGAAAAACTGTTTTTT. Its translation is CASSSGRRANEKLFF.

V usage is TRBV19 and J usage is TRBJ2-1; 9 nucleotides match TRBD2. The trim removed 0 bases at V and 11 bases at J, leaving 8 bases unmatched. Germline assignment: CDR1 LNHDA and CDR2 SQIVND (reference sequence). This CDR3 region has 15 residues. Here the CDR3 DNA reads TGTGCCAGTAGTATAGAGGCGGGGGGGCCGGGTCAGCAGTTCTTC. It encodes CASSIEAGGPGQQFF.

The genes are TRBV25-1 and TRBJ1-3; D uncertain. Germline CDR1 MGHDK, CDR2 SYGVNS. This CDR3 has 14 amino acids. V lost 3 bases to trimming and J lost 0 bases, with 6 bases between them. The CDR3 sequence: CASSDYLSGNTIYF. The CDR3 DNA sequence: TGTGCCAGCAGTGATTATCTCTCTGGAAACACCATATATTTT. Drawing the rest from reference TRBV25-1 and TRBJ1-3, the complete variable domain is EADIYQTPRYLVIGTGKKITLECSQTMGHDKMYWYQQDPGMELHLIHYSYGVNSTEKGDLSSESTVSRIRTEHFPLTLESARPSHTSQYLCASSDYLSGNTIYFGEGSWLTVV.

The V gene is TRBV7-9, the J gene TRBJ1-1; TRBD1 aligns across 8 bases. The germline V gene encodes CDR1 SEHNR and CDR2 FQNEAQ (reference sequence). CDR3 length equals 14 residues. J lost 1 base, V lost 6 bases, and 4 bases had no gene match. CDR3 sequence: CASRSDRENTEAFF. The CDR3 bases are TGTGCCAGCAGGTCGGACAGGGAGAACACTGAAGCTTTCTTT. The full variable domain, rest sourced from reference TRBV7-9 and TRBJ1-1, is DTGVSQNPRHKITKRGQNVTFRCDPISEHNRLYWYRQTLGQGPEFLTYFQNEAQLEKSRLLSDRFSAERPKGSFSTLEIQRTEQGDSAMYLCASRSDRENTEAFFGQGTRLTVV.

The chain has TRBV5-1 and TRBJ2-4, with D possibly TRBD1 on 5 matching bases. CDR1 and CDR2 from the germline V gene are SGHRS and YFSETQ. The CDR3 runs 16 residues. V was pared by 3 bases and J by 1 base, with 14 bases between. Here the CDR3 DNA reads TGCGCCAGCAGCTGGGAAGACCGACAGGCCAAAAACATTCAGTACTTC. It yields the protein CASSWEDRQAKNIQYF.

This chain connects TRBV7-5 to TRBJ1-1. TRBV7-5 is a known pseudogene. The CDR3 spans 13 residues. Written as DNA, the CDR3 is TGTGCCTTACCGGGCGGGGGATGGACTGAAGCTTTCTTT. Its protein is CALPGGGWTEAFF.